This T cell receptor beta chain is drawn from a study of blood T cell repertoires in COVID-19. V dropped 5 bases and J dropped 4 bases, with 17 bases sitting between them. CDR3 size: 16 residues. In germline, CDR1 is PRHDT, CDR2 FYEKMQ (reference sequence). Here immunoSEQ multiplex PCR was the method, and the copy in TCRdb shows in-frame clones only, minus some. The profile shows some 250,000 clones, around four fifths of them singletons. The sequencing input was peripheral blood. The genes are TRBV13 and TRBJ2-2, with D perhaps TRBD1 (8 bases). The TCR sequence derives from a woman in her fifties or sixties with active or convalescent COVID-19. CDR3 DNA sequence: TGTGCCAGCAGCCCAAAACAGGGGGGGGTCACCGGGGAGCTGTTTTTT. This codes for CASSPKQGGVTGELFF. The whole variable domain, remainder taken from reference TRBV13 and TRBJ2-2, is AAGVIQSPRHLIKEKRETATLKCYPIPRHDTVYWYQQGPGQDPQFLISFYEKMQSDKGSIPDRFSAQQFSDYHSELNMSSLELGDSALYFCASSPKQGGVTGELFFGEGSRLTVL.